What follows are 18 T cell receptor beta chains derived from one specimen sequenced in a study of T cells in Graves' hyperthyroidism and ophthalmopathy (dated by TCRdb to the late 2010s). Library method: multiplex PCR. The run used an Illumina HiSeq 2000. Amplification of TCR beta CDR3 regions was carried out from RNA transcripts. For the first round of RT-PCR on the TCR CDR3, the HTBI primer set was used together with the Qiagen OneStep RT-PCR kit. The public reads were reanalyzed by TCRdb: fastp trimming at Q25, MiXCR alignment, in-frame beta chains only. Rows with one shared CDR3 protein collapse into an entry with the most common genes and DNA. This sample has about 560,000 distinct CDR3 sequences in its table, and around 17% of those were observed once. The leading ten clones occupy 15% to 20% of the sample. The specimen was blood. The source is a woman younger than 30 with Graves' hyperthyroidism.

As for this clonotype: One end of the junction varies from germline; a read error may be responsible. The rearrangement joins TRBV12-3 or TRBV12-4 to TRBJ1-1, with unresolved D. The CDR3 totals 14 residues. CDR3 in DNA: TGTGCCAGCAGTTTTGCAGGAGCAAACACTGAAGTTTTCTTT. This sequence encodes CASSFAGANTEVFF.

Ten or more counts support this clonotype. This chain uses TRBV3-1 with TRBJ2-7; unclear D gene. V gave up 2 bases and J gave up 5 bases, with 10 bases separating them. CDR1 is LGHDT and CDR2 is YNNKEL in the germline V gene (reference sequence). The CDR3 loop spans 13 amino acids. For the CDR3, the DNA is TGTGCCAGCAGCCAATCGCCCAGACACGAGCAGTACTTC. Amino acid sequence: CASSQSPRHEQYF.

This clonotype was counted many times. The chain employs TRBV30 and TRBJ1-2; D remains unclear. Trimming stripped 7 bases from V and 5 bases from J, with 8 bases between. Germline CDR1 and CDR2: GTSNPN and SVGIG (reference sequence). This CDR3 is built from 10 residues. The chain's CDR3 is CASDSYGYTF. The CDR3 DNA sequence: TGTGCCTCGGACTCATATGGCTACACCTTC.

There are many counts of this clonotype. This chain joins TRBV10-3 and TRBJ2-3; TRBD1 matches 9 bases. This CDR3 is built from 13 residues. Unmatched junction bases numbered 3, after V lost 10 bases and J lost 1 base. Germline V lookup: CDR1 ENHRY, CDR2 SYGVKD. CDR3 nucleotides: TGTGCCACCCGGGACAGGGGCACAGATACGCAGTATTTT. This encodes CATRDRGTDTQYF.

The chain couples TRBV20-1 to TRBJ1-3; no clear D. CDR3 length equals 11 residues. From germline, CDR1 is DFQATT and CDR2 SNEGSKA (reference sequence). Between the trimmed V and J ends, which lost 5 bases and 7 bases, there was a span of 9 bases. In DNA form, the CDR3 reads TGCAGTGCTTCCACGGGGAACACCATATATTTT. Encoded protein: CSASTGNTIYF.

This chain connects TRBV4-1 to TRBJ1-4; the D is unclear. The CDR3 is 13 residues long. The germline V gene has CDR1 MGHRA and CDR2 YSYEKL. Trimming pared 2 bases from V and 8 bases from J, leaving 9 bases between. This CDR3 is CASSQSAEEKLFF. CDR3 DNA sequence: TGCGCCAGCAGCCAAAGTGCGGAGGAAAAACTGTTTTTT.

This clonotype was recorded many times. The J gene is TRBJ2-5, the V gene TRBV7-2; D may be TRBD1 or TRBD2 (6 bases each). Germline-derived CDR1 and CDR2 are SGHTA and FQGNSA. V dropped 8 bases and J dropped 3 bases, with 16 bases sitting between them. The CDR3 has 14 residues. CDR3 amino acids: CASSLMGGKETQYF. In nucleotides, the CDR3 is TGTGCCAGCTCTCTGATGGGGGGCAAAGAGACCCAGTACTTC.

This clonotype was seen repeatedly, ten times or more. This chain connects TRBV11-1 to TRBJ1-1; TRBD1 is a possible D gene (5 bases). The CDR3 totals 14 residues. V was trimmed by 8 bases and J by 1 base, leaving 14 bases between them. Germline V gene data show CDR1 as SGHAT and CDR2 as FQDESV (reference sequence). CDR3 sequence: CASGRDRQNTEAFF. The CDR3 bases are TGTGCCAGCGGGAGGGACCGACAGAACACTGAAGCTTTCTTT.

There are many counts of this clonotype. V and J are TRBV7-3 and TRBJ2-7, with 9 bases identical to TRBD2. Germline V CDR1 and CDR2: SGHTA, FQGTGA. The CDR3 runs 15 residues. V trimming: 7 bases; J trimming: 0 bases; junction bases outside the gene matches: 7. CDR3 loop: CASIQTSGVSYEQYF. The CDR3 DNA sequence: TGTGCCAGCATCCAGACTAGCGGAGTCTCCTACGAGCAGTACTTC.

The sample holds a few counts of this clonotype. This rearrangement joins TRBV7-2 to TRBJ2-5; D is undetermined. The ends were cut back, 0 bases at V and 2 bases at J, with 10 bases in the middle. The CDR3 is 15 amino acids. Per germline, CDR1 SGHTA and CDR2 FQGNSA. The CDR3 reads CASSLARARQETQYF. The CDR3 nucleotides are TGTGCCAGCAGCTTAGCCCGTGCCCGGCAAGAGACCCAGTACTTC.

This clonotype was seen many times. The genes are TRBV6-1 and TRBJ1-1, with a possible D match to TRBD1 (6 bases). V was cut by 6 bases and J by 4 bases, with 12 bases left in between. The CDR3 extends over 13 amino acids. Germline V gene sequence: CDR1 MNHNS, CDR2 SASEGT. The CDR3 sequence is CASRQGLLTEAFF. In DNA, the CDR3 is TGTGCCAGCAGACAGGGTCTCCTCACTGAAGCTTTCTTT.

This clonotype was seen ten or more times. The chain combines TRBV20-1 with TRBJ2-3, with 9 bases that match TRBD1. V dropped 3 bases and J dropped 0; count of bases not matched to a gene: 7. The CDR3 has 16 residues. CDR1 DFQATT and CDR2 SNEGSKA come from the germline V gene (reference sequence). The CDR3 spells CSARGGTGKSTDTQYF. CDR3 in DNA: TGCAGTGCTAGGGGCGGGACAGGGAAAAGCACAGATACGCAGTATTTT.

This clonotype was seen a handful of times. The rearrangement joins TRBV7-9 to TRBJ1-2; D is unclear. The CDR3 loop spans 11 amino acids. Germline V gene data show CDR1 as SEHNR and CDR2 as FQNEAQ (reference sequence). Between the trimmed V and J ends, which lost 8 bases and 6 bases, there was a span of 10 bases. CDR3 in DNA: TGTGCCAGCGGCGATACTGATGGCTACACCTTC. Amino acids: CASGDTDGYTF.

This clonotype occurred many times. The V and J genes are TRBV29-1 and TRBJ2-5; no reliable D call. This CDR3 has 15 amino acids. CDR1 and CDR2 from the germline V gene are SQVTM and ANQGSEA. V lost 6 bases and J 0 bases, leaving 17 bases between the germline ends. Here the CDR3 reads CSVTGGVKYQETQYF. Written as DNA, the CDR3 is TGCAGCGTCACGGGCGGAGTGAAGTACCAAGAGACCCAGTACTTC.

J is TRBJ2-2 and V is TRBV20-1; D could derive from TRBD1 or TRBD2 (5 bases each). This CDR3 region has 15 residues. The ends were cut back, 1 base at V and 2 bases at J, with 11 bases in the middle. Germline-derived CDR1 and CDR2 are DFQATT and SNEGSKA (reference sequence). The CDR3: CSARVGTGNTGELFF. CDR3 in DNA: TGCAGTGCTAGAGTTGGGACGGGAAACACCGGGGAGCTGTTTTTT.

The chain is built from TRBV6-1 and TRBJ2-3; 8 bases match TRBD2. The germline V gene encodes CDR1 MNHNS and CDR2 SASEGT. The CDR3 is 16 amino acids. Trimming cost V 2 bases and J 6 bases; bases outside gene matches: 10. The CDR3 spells CASSERVTSVRDTQYF. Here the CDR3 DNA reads TGTGCCAGCAGTGAACGGGTGACTAGCGTGAGGGATACGCAGTATTTT.

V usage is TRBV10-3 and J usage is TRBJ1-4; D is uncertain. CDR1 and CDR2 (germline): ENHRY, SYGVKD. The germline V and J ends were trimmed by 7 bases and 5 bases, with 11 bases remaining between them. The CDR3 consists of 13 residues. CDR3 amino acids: CAINQKENEKLFF. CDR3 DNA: TGTGCCATCAACCAAAAAGAGAATGAAAAACTGTTTTTT.

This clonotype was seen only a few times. CDR3 sequence reads: CASSPRQSSGNTIYF. The CDR3 DNA sequence: TGTGCCAGCTCACCAAGACAGTCCTCTGGAAACACCATATATTTT. The chain recombines TRBV18 with TRBJ1-3, with a tentative D call TRBD1 (5 bases). The CDR3 runs to 15 residues. V dropped 2 bases and J dropped 0 bases, with 8 bases sitting between them. Germline V gene sequence: CDR1 KGHSH, CDR2 LQKENI. Full variable domain (remainder filled in from reference TRBV18 and TRBJ1-3): NAGVMQNPRHLVRRRGQEARLRCSPMKGHSHVYWYRQLPEEGLKFMVYLQKENIIDESGMPKERFSAEFPKEGPSILRIQQVVRGDSAAYFCASSPRQSSGNTIYFGEGSWLTVV.